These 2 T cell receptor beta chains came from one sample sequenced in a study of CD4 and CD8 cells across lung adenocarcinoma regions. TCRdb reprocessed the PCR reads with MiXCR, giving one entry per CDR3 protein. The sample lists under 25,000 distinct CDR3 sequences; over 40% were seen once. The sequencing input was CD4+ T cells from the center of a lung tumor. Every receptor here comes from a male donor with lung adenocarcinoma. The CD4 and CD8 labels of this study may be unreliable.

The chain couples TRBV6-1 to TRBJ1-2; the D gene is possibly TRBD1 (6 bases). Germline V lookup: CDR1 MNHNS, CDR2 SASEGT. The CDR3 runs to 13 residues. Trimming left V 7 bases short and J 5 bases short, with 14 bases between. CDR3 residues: CASKGGVGYGYTF. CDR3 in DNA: TGTGCCAGCAAGGGGGGGGTCGGATATGGCTACACCTTC.

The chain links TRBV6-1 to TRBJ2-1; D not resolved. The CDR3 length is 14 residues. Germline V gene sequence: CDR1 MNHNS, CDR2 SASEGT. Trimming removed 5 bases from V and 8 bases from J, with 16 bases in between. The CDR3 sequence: CASSLFVSIDEQFF. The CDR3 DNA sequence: TGTGCCAGCAGTCTCTTTGTGAGCATCGATGAGCAGTTCTTC.